This TCR beta chain was captured by sequencing in a study of T cells after yellow fever vaccination. Turning to the study itself: SMART-Seq v4 Ultra Low Input handled preparation of low-cell-number fractions. General observations from the study: Though weaker, the secondary response peaked faster, on day 5 versus 15.

Each CDR3 protein is one row after TCRdb ran MiXCR on the 5' RACE reads. The table lists 400,000 or so distinct CDR3 sequences, over 15% of them singletons. A note on this clonotype: The antigen remains undetermined.

CDR1 MNHEY and CDR2 SMNVEV come from the germline V gene (reference sequence). J was trimmed by 0 bases and V by 5 bases; bases with no gene match: 12. The CDR3 runs to 18 residues. The gene calls are TRBV27 and TRBJ2-7; 11 bases agree with TRBD2. The TCR originated in a man aged 18 to 30 who received the YFV17D yellow fever vaccine. Specimen: PBMCs, collected before the yellow fever booster vaccination. In DNA form, the CDR3 reads TGTGCCAGCAGTCCTATCTCGGCTAGCGGGGGGAGCTCCTACGAGCAGTACGTC. Protein product: CASSPISASGGSSYEQYV.